The text below deals with one T cell receptor (beta chain). The sample comes from a study of blood T cell repertoires in COVID-19. Study background: Samples of COVID-19 (acute and convalescent) were obtained from the United States, Italy and Spain. Nucleic acid was either cDNA or gDNA, and it came from T cells, B-cell-depleted T cells, or PBMCs.

With 6 bases removed from V and 1 base from J, the gap between germline ends came to 10 bases. Per the germline V gene, CDR1 is MDHEN and CDR2 is SYDVKM. The CDR3 loop spans 15 amino acids. Authors' processing steps: Reference gene primer amplification gave estimated nucleated cell counts. Sequencing was performed with immunoSEQ multiplex PCR; in TCRdb, only in-frame clones are kept and a portion is missing. D and trimming come from the DNA, and the V and J calls and clone size come from that table. The sample lists 150,000 to 180,000 clones, 75% to 95% occurring once. The sequenced material came from peripheral blood. The V call is TRBV28, the J call TRBJ2-6; D ambiguous. This clonotype was obtained from a man over 45 with acute or convalescent COVID-19. The CDR3 coding sequence is TGTGCCAGCAGCGCTGACGGGTCTGGGGCCAACGTCCTGACTTTC. Its translation is CASSADGSGANVLTF.